Presented here are 3 T cell receptor beta chains from one specimen sequenced in a study of cytomegalovirus exposure and HLA in healthy donors. PCR used 60 Vbeta primers and 13 Jbeta primers. This table comes from immunoSEQ multiplex PCR, and its TCRdb copy is limited to in-frame clones, with some not included. Counted here are approximately 160,000 clones, 75% occurring once; the ten biggest clones make up over 4.5%. Material for sequencing was PBMCs. These receptors originate from a male donor in good health and CMV-seronegative.

This clone was counted only a few times. This chain uses TRBV28 with TRBJ2-7, with D maybe TRBD1 (5 bases). The V end lost 3 bases, the J end lost 0 bases, and 15 bases lay between the germline ends. Germline V gene data show CDR1 as MDHEN and CDR2 as SYDVKM. The CDR3 sequence is 16 residues long. In DNA, the CDR3 is TGTGCCAGCAGTTTCTCAACAGGAAGGAGCTCCTACGAGCAGTACTTC. This codes for CASSFSTGRSSYEQYF.

A word on this clone: One junction end does not reproduce the germline sequence, and a read error may be involved. V and J are TRBV5-4 and TRBJ2-3, with TRBD2 identical over 7 bases. The germline CDR1 and CDR2 sequences are SGHNT and YYREEE (reference sequence). The CDR3 is made up of 13 amino acids. CDR3 coding DNA: TGTGCCAGCAGCACTCCGGGACTACGGGGCCCAAATTTT. Amino acids: CASSTPGLRGPNF.

The chain is built from TRBV9 and TRBJ2-3; the D gene is possibly TRBD1 (6 bases). Per the germline V gene, CDR1 is SGDLS and CDR2 is YYNGEE. The CDR3 loop spans 14 amino acids. V lost 2 bases and J 5 bases, leaving 12 bases between the germline ends. The CDR3 coding sequence is TGTGCCAGCAGCGTTGTGGGGGCCGGAGATACGCAGTATTTT. This translates into CASSVVGAGDTQYF.